The T cell receptor (beta chain) under discussion was sequenced for a study of shared clonotypes between healthy human individuals. Study context: A couple of women and three men aged 18 to 49 served as donors.

Healthy and HIV-negative, the adult donors had no recent acute infections or vaccinations. Each subset's genomic DNA was split evenly across several immunoSEQ plates. Original handling: Sequence data from immunoSEQ were junction-only and lacked quality scores; consequently, filtering differed. Repertoires were generated with immunoSEQ multiplex PCR, while TCRdb's copy carries only in-frame clones and drops some. V and J calls and clone size follow that table, whereas D and trimming were derived from the DNA. The sample holds fewer than 500,000 clones, about 75% seen once. CDR1 is SGHNT and CDR2 is YYREEE in the germline V gene (reference sequence). The V and J ends lost 0 bases and 0 bases respectively, with 10 bases between them. This CDR3 contains 16 residues.

The receptor comes from a middle-aged woman in good health. Some clones in this sample may be carry-over from other donors' samples. The specimen was PBMCs. V and J are TRBV5-4 and TRBJ2-1, with D possibly matching TRBD2 (5 bases). The CDR3 here is CASSLAAGLSYNEQFF. The CDR3 DNA sequence: TGTGCCAGCAGCTTGGCCGCGGGCCTCTCCTACAATGAGCAGTTCTTC.